This is a list of T cell receptor beta chains from one sample in a study of T cell repertoires in cytomegalovirus infection. Each CDR3 protein is one row after TCRdb ran MiXCR on the reads. The sample lists some 250,000 distinct CDR3 sequences; less than 9.5% were seen once. Input material: PBMCs. All receptors come from a human donor in good health (CMV status not recorded). Some clones in this sample may be carry-over from other donors' samples. The CDR3 runs from the conserved cysteine through the conserved F or W. A D gene is named only where the DNA matches it firmly. Size tells how often a clone was seen (once, few, many) or the class of an expanded clone, and some rows leave it out.

abundance,j_gene,d_gene,v_gene,CDR3aa,CDR3nt
many,TRBJ1-1,-,TRBV19,CASRMDRNTEAFF,TGTGCCAGTAGAATGGACAGGAACACTGAAGCTTTCTTT
few,TRBJ1-2,-,TRBV18,CASSPGDMLRYGYTF,TGTGCCAGCTCACCGGGAGACATGCTTCGCTATGGCTACACCTTC
-,TRBJ2-7,-,TRBV27,CASSFIGYEQYF,TGTGCCAGCAGCTTTATAGGCTACGAGCAGTACTTC
few,TRBJ1-5,-,TRBV10-3,CAIRDHLDQPQHF,TGTGCCATCAGAGACCACCTTGATCAGCCCCAGCATTTT
many,TRBJ2-3,-,TRBV14,CASSQIGGGGADTQYF,TGTGCCAGCAGCCAAATAGGCGGTGGCGGGGCAGATACGCAGTATTTT
few,TRBJ2-7,TRBD1,TRBV5-1,CASSPNIRDRVTYEQYF,TGCGCCAGCAGCCCCAACATCCGGGACAGGGTTACCTACGAGCAGTACTTC
few,TRBJ2-4,-,TRBV28,CASIEPAKNIQYF,TGTGCCAGCATTGAGCCAGCCAAAAACATTCAGTACTTC
many,TRBJ2-1,-,TRBV7-2,CASSLQGFYNEQFF,TGTGCCAGCAGCTTACAGGGATTCTACAATGAGCAGTTCTTC
many,TRBJ2-3,-,TRBV20-1,CSARVLSTDTQYF,TGCAGTGCTAGGGTCCTGAGCACAGATACGCAGTATTTT
few,TRBJ2-2,-,TRBV5-1,CASSFTSSTGELFF,TGCGCCAGCAGCTTCACAAGTAGCACCGGGGAGCTGTTTTTT
many,TRBJ2-7,TRBD1,TRBV7-9,CASIGQGYEQYF,TGTGCCAGCATAGGACAGGGCTACGAGCAGTACTTC
many,TRBJ2-5,-,TRBV7-2,CASSLVGGIQETQYF,TGTGCCAGCAGCTTAGTGGGCGGAATCCAAGAGACCCAGTACTTC
many,TRBJ1-1,-,TRBV11-2,CASSLGSYTEAFF,TGTGCCAGCAGCTTAGGATCGTACACTGAAGCTTTCTTT
many,TRBJ1-1,-,TRBV12-3/TRBV12-4,CASSLGGGTTEAFF,TGTGCCAGCAGTTTAGGTGGGGGAACGACTGAAGCTTTCTTT
many,TRBJ1-2,-,TRBV19,CASSIDGANTNYGYTF,TGTGCCAGTAGTATAGATGGGGCGAATACTAACTATGGCTACACCTTC
many,TRBJ2-4,TRBD1,TRBV12-3/TRBV12-4,CASSLTGRGDIQYF,TGTGCCAGCAGTCTGACAGGGAGAGGGGACATTCAGTACTTC
many,TRBJ1-1,-,TRBV7-9,CASSLAAMNTEAFF,TGTGCCAGCAGCTTGGCGGCCATGAACACTGAAGCTTTCTTT
many,TRBJ2-7,-,TRBV15,CATSRGAGNSYEQYF,TGTGCCACCAGCAGAGGGGCAGGGAACTCCTACGAGCAGTACTTC
few,TRBJ2-1,-,TRBV2,CASSAGTSRRNEQFF,TGTGCCAGCAGTGCCGGGACTTCCCGTCGCAATGAGCAGTTCTTC
many,TRBJ1-1,-,TRBV6-6,CASSYSGTMNTEAFF,TGTGCCAGCAGTTACTCTGGCACAATGAACACTGAAGCTTTCTTT
many,TRBJ2-3,-,TRBV7-2,CASSPPSRTQYF,TGTGCCAGCAGCCCTCCATCGCGGACGCAGTATTTT
-,TRBJ1-1,TRBD1,TRBV18,CASSTVDRANTEAFF,TGTGCCAGCTCAACGGTTGACAGGGCGAACACTGAAGCTTTCTTT
few,TRBJ1-6,-,TRBV5-6,CASSFDHNSPLHF,TGTGCCAGCAGCTTTGACCATAATTCACCCCTCCACTTT
-,TRBJ2-7,TRBD1,TRBV6-5,CASSYDRGLGYEQYF,TGTGCCAGCAGTTACGACAGGGGGTTGGGATACGAGCAGTACTTC
-,TRBJ1-2,TRBD1,TRBV20-1,CSARDGAGGVYGYTF,TGCAGTGCTAGAGATGGGGCAGGGGGGGTCTATGGCTACACCTTC
many,TRBJ2-1,TRBD2,TRBV11-1,CASSFASGRSHSYNEQFF,TGTGCCAGCAGCTTTGCTAGCGGGCGATCCCACTCCTACAATGAGCAGTTCTTC
many,TRBJ2-2,TRBD2,TRBV18,CASSRRPGLAGGSNTGELFF,TGTGCCAGCTCCAGAAGACCGGGACTAGCGGGAGGTTCGAACACCGGGGAGCTGTTTTTT
many,TRBJ2-5,-,TRBV28,CASNPTGRETQYF,TGTGCCAGCAATCCCACAGGGAGAGAGACCCAGTACTTC
-,TRBJ2-5,-,TRBV7-9,CASSLGTVQETQYF,TGTGCCAGCAGCTTAGGTACAGTCCAAGAGACCCAGTACTTC
many,TRBJ1-4,TRBD1,TRBV7-9,CASSHDLTGGVSPTNEKLFF,TGTGCCAGCAGCCACGACCTAACAGGGGGTGTGAGTCCAACTAATGAAAAACTGTTTTTT
many,TRBJ1-6,-,TRBV7-2,CASSSSLGSPLHF,TGTGCCAGCAGCTCGTCGTTGGGGTCACCCCTCCACTTT
-,TRBJ2-1,-,TRBV7-8,CASSLLRDSNEQFF,TGTGCCAGCAGCCTCCTCCGTGACAGCAATGAGCAGTTCTTC
many,TRBJ2-3,-,TRBV28,CASSGRGDSLGPDTQYF,TGTGCCAGCAGTGGGAGGGGGGACAGCCTGGGTCCAGATACGCAGTATTTT
few,TRBJ2-7,TRBD1,TRBV5-1,CASSRTGQPHEQYF,TGCGCCAGCAGCAGGACGGGACAGCCCCACGAGCAGTACTTC
many,TRBJ1-6,TRBD1,TRBV19,CASRSQGSSYNSPLHF,TGTGCCAGTAGGTCACAGGGGAGCTCCTATAATTCACCCCTCCACTTT
many,TRBJ1-2,-,TRBV7-2,CASRSPGRTNYGYTF,TGTGCCAGCAGGTCGCCGGGACGGACTAACTATGGCTACACCTTC
many,TRBJ2-5,-,TRBV7-2,CASSLAEETQYF,TGTGCCAGCAGCCTGGCGGAGGAGACCCAGTACTTC